These 3 T cell receptor beta chains share one sample of origin, sequenced in a study of T cell repertoires in cytomegalovirus infection. TCRdb ran MiXCR on the reads and lists one entry per CDR3 protein. Here the sample spans approximately 910,000 distinct CDR3 sequences, less than 35% being singletons. No antigen has been assigned to these receptors. The material was cultured CD8+ T cells from PBMCs, obtained from culture after CMV antigen stimulation. The receptors derive from a human donor in good health (CMV status not recorded). Some clones in this sample may be carry-over from other donors' samples.

This clonotype was seen a few times. This sequence joins TRBV5-1 and TRBJ2-2, with 8 bases that match TRBD2. V dropped 0 bases and J dropped 6; count of bases not matched to a gene: 4. CDR1 is SGHRS and CDR2 is YFSETQ in the germline V gene. The CDR3 consists of 15 residues. The CDR3, as DNA: TGCGCCAGCAGCTTGGAGGGGACTAGGGCCGGGGAGCTGTTTTTT. Its translation is CASSLEGTRAGELFF.

The chain employs TRBV2 and TRBJ2-5; possibly TRBD1 for D (5 bases). V shed 7 bases and J shed 3 bases, with 15 bases lying between them. Germline-derived CDR1 and CDR2 are SNHLY and FYNNEI. The CDR3 length is 14 residues. In DNA, the CDR3 is TGTGCCAGCATACCCGATGGGGCCAAAGAGACCCAGTACTTC. Its translation: CASIPDGAKETQYF.

J is TRBJ2-3 and V is TRBV9, with no clear D. Between the trimmed V and J ends, which lost 5 bases and 2 bases, there was a span of 15 bases. Germline CDR1 is SGDLS and CDR2 is YYNGEE. This CDR3 has 15 amino acids. As DNA, the CDR3 is TGTGCCAGCAGTAAGACCCTTACCGTCACAGATACGCAGTATTTT. It encodes CASSKTLTVTDTQYF.